This TCR beta chain was identified during a study of T cells after yellow fever vaccination. General study results and limits: Of the clonotypes, a small share occurred in both CD4 and CD8 compartments. Though it reached lower strength, the secondary response hit its peak faster, day 5 versus 15.

The CDR3 contains 15 residues. Germline assignment: CDR1 LNHDA and CDR2 SQIVND (reference sequence). The junction had 7 bases not matched to a gene; V was cut back by 3 bases and J by 3 bases. Template-switching 5'RACE yielded the TCR cDNA; a universal primer site and UMIs were added in the process. A single record per CDR3 protein comes from TCRdb applying MiXCR to the 5' RACE reads. Found here are about 170,000 distinct CDR3 sequences, about 10% of them singletons; the top ten hold approximately 34%. Of note for this clonotype: What it recognizes is unknown.

The source was CD8+ T cells sorted from PBMCs, collected 15 days after the yellow fever booster vaccination. The chain employs TRBV19 and TRBJ1-2; 7 nucleotides align to TRBD1. The sequence came from a man between 18 and 29 years old who received the YFV17D yellow fever vaccine. For the CDR3, the DNA is TGTGCCAGTAGTATCACTCGTGACAGGGACTATGGCTACACCTTC. Encoded protein: CASSITRDRDYGYTF.